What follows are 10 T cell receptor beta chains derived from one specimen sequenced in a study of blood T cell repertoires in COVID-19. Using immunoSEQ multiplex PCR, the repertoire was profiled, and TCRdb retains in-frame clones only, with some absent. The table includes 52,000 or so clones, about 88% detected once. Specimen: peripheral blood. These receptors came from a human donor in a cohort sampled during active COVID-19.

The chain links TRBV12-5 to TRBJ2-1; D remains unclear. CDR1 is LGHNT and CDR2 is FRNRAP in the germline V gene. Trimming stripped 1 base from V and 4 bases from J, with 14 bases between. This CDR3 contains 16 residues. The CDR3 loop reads CASGLGEKINYNEQFF. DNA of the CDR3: TGTGCTAGTGGTTTGGGAGAGAAAATAAATTACAATGAGCAGTTCTTC.

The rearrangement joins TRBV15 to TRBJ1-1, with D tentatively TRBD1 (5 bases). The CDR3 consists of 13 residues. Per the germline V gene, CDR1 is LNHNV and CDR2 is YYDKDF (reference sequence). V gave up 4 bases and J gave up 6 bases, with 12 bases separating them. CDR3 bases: TGTGCCACCAGCATGAACCGGGGGGCTGAAGCTTTCTTT. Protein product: CATSMNRGAEAFF.

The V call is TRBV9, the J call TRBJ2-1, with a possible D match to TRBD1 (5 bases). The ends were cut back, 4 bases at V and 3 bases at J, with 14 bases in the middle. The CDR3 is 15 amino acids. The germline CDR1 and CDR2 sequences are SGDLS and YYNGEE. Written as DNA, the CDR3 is TGTGCCAGCAGCACCGACAGCCTAATCTACAATGAGCAGTTCTTC. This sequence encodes CASSTDSLIYNEQFF.

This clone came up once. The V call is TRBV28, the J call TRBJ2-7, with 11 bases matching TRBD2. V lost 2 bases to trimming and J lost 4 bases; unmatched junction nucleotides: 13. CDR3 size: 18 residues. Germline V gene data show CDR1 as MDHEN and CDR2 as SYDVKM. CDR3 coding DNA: TGTGCCAGCAGTTTAGGGCCCCTCACTAGCGGGAGAGAGTACGAGCAGTACGTC. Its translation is CASSLGPLTSGREYEQYV.

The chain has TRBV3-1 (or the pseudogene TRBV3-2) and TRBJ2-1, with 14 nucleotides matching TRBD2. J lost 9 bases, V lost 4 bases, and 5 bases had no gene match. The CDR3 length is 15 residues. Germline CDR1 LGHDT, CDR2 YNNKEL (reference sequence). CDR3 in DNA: TGTGCCAGCAGCCCGGGGACTAGCGGGAGCCGTGAGCAGTTCTTC. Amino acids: CASSPGTSGSREQFF.

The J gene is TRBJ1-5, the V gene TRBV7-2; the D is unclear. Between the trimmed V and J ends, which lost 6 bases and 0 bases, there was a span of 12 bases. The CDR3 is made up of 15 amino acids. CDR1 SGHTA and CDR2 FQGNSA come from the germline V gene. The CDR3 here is CASSRGLTSNQPQHF. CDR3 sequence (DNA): TGTGCCAGCAGTCGAGGACTCACTAGCAATCAGCCCCAGCATTTT.

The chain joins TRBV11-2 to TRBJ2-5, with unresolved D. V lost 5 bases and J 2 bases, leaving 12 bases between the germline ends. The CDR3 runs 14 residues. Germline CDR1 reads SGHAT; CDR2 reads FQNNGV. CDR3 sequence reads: CASSPSFSQETQYF. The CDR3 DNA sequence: TGTGCCAGCAGCCCGAGCTTCTCTCAAGAGACCCAGTACTTC.

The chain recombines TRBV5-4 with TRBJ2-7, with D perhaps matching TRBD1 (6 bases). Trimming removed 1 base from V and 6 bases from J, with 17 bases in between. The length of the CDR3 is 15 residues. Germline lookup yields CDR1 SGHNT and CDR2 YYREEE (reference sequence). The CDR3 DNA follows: TGTGCCAGCAGCTTGCAAGGGGGACGGGCCCCCGAGCAGTACTTC. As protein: CASSLQGGRAPEQYF. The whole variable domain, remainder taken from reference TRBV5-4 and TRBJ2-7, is ETGVTQSPTHLIKTRGQQVTLRCSSQSGHNTVSWYQQALGQGPQFIFQYYREEENGRGNFPPRFSGLQFPNYSSELNVNALELDDSALYLCASSLQGGRAPEQYFGPGTRLTVT.

The CDR3 sequence: CASSAKKTGNEKLFF. The DNA of the CDR3 is TGTGCCAGCAGCGCTAAAAAGACGGGAAATGAAAAACTGTTTTTT. The chain has TRBV27 and TRBJ1-4; D unresolved. V was trimmed by 6 bases and J by 5 bases, leaving 16 bases between them. The CDR3 runs 15 residues. Germline-derived CDR1 and CDR2 are MNHEY and SMNVEV (reference sequence).

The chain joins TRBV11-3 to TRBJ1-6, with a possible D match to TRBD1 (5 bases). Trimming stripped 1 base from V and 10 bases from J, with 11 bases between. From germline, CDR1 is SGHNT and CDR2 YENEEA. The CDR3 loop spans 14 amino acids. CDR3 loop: CASSLGQGNSPLHF. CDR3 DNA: TGTGCCAGCAGCTTAGGGCAGGGTAACTCACCCCTCCACTTT.